This T cell receptor (beta chain) was obtained from a study of T-cell memory formation after mild COVID-19. TCRdb re-called the 5' RACE reads through MiXCR, storing one row per CDR3 protein. The top ten hold around a fifth of the sample, which has 380,000 or so distinct CDR3 sequences, approximately 15% seen once. A few counts support this clonotype. The receptor was isolated from a man aged 18 to 29 who had mild COVID-19 (a few samples of this study predate the infection). Cell type and time point are not known. The sequencing sample was made of PBMCs or a T cell subset sorted from them (not recorded which).

CDR3 sequence (DNA): TGTGCCAGCAGTTACTCGAAGGACAGGGGCCTTCAAGAGACCCAGTACTTC. It specifies CASSYSKDRGLQETQYF. This chain uses TRBV6-2 or TRBV6-3 with TRBJ2-5; 9 bases are shared with TRBD1. The V and J ends lost 0 bases and 2 bases, in that order; junction bases with no gene match: 7. Germline V gene sequence: CDR1 MNHEY, CDR2 SVGEGT. This CDR3 is 17 amino acids long.